This passage covers 15 T cell receptor beta chains from one sample sequenced in a study of blood T cell repertoires in COVID-19. Clones were sequenced by immunoSEQ multiplex PCR, and TCRdb holds only the in-frame ones, with some missing. The sample lists a few hundred thousand clones; about 88% were seen once. Source material: PBMCs or T cells enriched from blood (not recorded which). The receptors come from a woman in her fifties or sixties who had recovered from COVID-19.

This clone appeared once. This chain joins TRBV4-1 and TRBJ2-7; 11 bases are a match to TRBD1. The CDR3 is 15 amino acids. Per the germline V gene, CDR1 is MGHRA and CDR2 is YSYEKL. Trimming at V came to 4 bases and at J to 4 bases, leaving 6 bases not matched to a gene. The CDR3 spells CASSPWTGGSYEQYF. In nucleotides, the CDR3 is TGCGCCAGCAGCCCCTGGACAGGGGGCTCTTACGAGCAGTACTTC.

V is TRBV15 and J is TRBJ2-5, with 9 nucleotides matching TRBD1. There are 15 residues in the CDR3. V trimming: 0 bases; J trimming: 5 bases; junction bases outside the gene matches: 4. Germline V CDR1 and CDR2: LNHNV, YYDKDF (reference sequence). For the CDR3, the DNA is TGTGCCACCAGCAGAGAGGGGGGACAGGGTGAGACCCAGTACTTC. Translated, it gives CATSREGGQGETQYF.

The rearrangement uses TRBV11-2 and TRBJ2-7, with D unclear. Germline loops: CDR1 SGHAT, CDR2 FQNNGV. V was clipped by 5 bases and J by 3 bases, with 5 bases between them. The CDR3 length is 11 residues. The DNA of the CDR3 is TGTGCCAGCAGCCGAGGCTACGAGCAGTACGTC. The encoded protein is CASSRGYEQYV.

The V call is TRBV19, the J call TRBJ2-2, with 9 bases that match TRBD1. Germline values: CDR1 LNHDA, CDR2 SQIVND (reference sequence). This CDR3 is 15 amino acids long. V trimming: 7 bases; J trimming: 2 bases; junction bases outside the gene matches: 5. Here the CDR3 reads CASKGTGPNTGELFF. CDR3 in DNA: TGTGCCAGTAAAGGGACAGGGCCTAACACCGGGGAGCTGTTTTTT.

The rearrangement joins TRBV9 to TRBJ2-7, with D unresolved. The CDR3 runs 11 residues. Germline lookup yields CDR1 SGDLS and CDR2 YYNGEE. V was clipped by 7 bases and J by 6 bases, with 11 bases between them. This CDR3 reads CASVPLSEQYF. The CDR3, as DNA: TGTGCCAGCGTCCCCCTTAGCGAGCAGTACTTC.

This chain links TRBV30 with TRBJ1-5; D is possibly TRBD1 (6 bases). Trimming shortened V by 1 base and J by 3 bases, and 13 bases separated the two germline ends. The CDR3 has 15 amino acids. The germline V gene has CDR1 GTSNPN and CDR2 SVGIG (reference sequence). The CDR3 sequence is CAWSGQARSNQPQHF. The CDR3 DNA sequence: TGTGCCTGGAGTGGACAGGCCAGGTCCAATCAGCCCCAGCATTTT. The variable domain in full, completed from reference TRBV30 and TRBJ1-5, reads SQTIHQWPATLVQPVGSPLSLECTVEGTSNPNLYWYRQAAGRGLQLLFYSVGIGQISSEVPQNLSASRPQDRQFILSSKKLLLSDSGFYLCAWSGQARSNQPQHFGDGTRLSIL.

This chain uses TRBV2 with TRBJ1-5; TRBD1 might be the D (5 bases). Germline V lookup: CDR1 SNHLY, CDR2 FYNNEI. V dropped 7 bases and J dropped 1 base, with 5 bases sitting between them. This CDR3 is built from 12 residues. CDR3 sequence (DNA): TGTGCCAGCAAGGGGAGCAATCAGCCCCAGCATTTT. It translates to CASKGSNQPQHF.

J is TRBJ2-1 and V is TRBV5-4; 7 bases are shared with TRBD2. CDR3 length equals 15 residues. Germline loops: CDR1 SGHNT, CDR2 YYREEE (reference sequence). V gave up 5 bases and J gave up 1 base; unmatched junction bases: 6. The CDR3 spells CASSSQRGSYNEQFF. Written as DNA, the CDR3 is TGTGCCAGCAGTTCCCAGCGGGGTTCCTACAATGAGCAGTTCTTC.

This chain uses TRBV12-3 or TRBV12-4 with TRBJ2-3; 7 bases map to TRBD2. The CDR3 has 12 amino acids. J gave up 6 bases and V 7 bases, and 4 bases lay outside the gene matches. CDR3 region: CASIQAGDTQYF. CDR3 coding DNA: TGTGCCAGCATCCAAGCGGGGGATACGCAGTATTTT.

The chain links TRBV9 to TRBJ1-1; TRBD1 is a possible D gene (6 bases). The CDR3 length is 15 residues. Trimming left V 3 bases short and J 0 bases short, with 12 bases between. From germline, CDR1 is SGDLS and CDR2 YYNGEE. The CDR3 nucleotides read TGTGCCAGCAGCGCCGGGACATTTTTGAACACTGAAGCTTTCTTT. Translating it yields CASSAGTFLNTEAFF.

This chain connects TRBV5-1 to TRBJ2-3; the D gene is possibly TRBD1 (6 bases). This CDR3 has 17 amino acids. Trimming stripped 3 bases from V and 2 bases from J, with 19 bases between. CDR1 is SGHRS and CDR2 is YFSETQ in the germline V gene. CDR3 residues: CASSSQGGSYSTDTQYF. The CDR3 bases are TGCGCCAGCAGCTCCCAAGGGGGTTCCTATTCCACAGATACGCAGTATTTT.

The J gene is TRBJ2-7, the V gene TRBV6-5; 9 bases agree with TRBD1. J was trimmed by 3 bases and V by 7 bases; bases with no gene match: 10. The germline gives CDR1 MNHEY, CDR2 SVGAGI. This CDR3 is 15 amino acids long. As DNA, the CDR3 is TGTGCCAGCAATTCACAGGGGGCGGGAGACTACGAGCAGTACGTC. This encodes CASNSQGAGDYEQYV.

V and J are TRBV3-1 (or the pseudogene TRBV3-2) and TRBJ1-3; unclear D gene. CDR1 is LGHDT and CDR2 is YNNKEL in the germline V gene (reference sequence). This CDR3 has 15 residues. Trimming shortened V by 0 bases and J by 0 bases, and 6 bases separated the two germline ends. The CDR3 region is CASSQETVSGNTIYF. In nucleotides, the CDR3 is TGTGCCAGCAGCCAAGAAACAGTCTCTGGAAACACCATATATTTT.

This sequence joins TRBV5-8 and TRBJ1-2; D uncertain. V gave up 2 bases and J gave up 8 bases, with 10 bases separating them. This CDR3 spans 12 amino acids. The germline CDR1 and CDR2 sequences are SGHTS and YDEGEE. CDR3 coding DNA: TGTGCCAGCAGCTTTGAAGCTTACGGCTACACCTTC. Translating it yields CASSFEAYGYTF.

The chain employs TRBV5-1 and TRBJ1-1, with D possibly being TRBD1 (6 bases). V lost 5 bases to trimming and J lost 3 bases, with 14 bases between them. This CDR3 spans 14 amino acids. CDR1 is SGHRS and CDR2 is YFSETQ in the germline V gene. CDR3 in amino acids: CASRVSGGHTEAFF. CDR3 coding DNA: TGCGCCAGCAGAGTTAGTGGGGGCCACACTGAAGCTTTCTTT.